This is a list of T cell receptor beta chains from one sample in a study of CD8 T cells in Susac syndrome. Via MiXCR, TCRdb re-called the immunoSEQ multiplex PCR reads, giving one row per CDR3 protein. The sample records some 200,000 distinct CDR3 sequences, roughly 95% being singletons. Sequenced input: CD4+ T cells from PBMCs. These receptors came from a human donor with Susac syndrome. Each CDR3 is given with its conserved first and last residue. D genes are given only for firm matches. Expanded clones get a size class; other rows say once, few or many, or leave the size out.

TRBJ1-1 | . | TRBV7-9 | . | CASSLDWGAFF | TGTGCCAGCAGCTTAGACTGGGGAGCTTTCTTT
TRBJ1-2 | . | TRBV4-1 | . | CASSQDQSNYGYTF | TGCGCCAGCAGCCAAGATCAATCTAACTATGGCTACACCTTC
TRBJ1-1 | . | TRBV30 | . | CAWSLESFTGNTEAFF | TGTGCCTGGAGCCTCGAATCCTTTACCGGGAACACTGAAGCTTTCTTT
TRBJ2-5 | . | TRBV21-1 | . | CASSKCRREETQYF | TGTGCCAGCAGCAAGTGCCGGAGAGAGGAGACCCAGTACTTC
TRBJ2-3 | . | TRBV29-1 | . | CSAHEGRGGAVTDTQYF | TGCAGCGCCCACGAGGGCAGGGGGGGGGCCGTCACAGATACGCAGTATTTT
TRBJ2-7 | . | TRBV24-1 | . | CATSISTRGKLLYEQYF | TGTGCCACCAGTATATCCACCCGGGGCAAACTCTTATACGAGCAGTACTTC
TRBJ2-2 | once | TRBV29-1 | . | CSVSVNTGELFF | TGCAGCGTTTCGGTGAACACCGGGGAGCTGTTTTTT
TRBJ1-6 | . | TRBV30 | . | CAWSSHGWDSPLHF | TGTGCCTGGAGTTCCCATGGATGGGATTCACCCCTCCACTTT
TRBJ1-3 | . | TRBV20-1 | . | CSARVTNTIYF | TGCAGTGCTAGAGTTACAAACACCATATATTTT
TRBJ2-7 | . | TRBV3-1 | . | CASSQDMRQGGNEQYF | TGTGCCAGCAGCCAAGATATGAGGCAGGGTGGCAACGAGCAGTACTTC
TRBJ1-2 | . | TRBV29-1 | . | CSVEVAGVPYGYTF | TGCAGCGTTGAAGTAGCAGGGGTGCCCTATGGCTACACCTTC
TRBJ1-5 | . | TRBV12-3/TRBV12-4 | . | CASSFGEIQPQHF | TGTGCCAGCAGTTTTGGCGAGATTCAGCCCCAGCATTTT
TRBJ1-5 | . | TRBV20-1 | TRBD1 | CSASIPGQGGRQPQHF | TGCAGTGCTAGCATCCCGGGACAGGGGGGACGTCAGCCCCAGCATTTT
TRBJ1-2 | once | TRBV4-1 | TRBD1 | CASSQLGDSPNYGYTF | TGCGCCAGCAGCCAATTAGGGGACAGTCCTAACTATGGCTACACCTTC
TRBJ2-3 | . | TRBV28 | TRBD2 | CASSSGTSGRSTDTQYF | TGTGCCAGCAGTTCCGGGACTAGCGGGAGGAGCACAGATACGCAGTATTTT
TRBJ1-1 | . | TRBV7-9 | . | CASSRGIGTEAFF | TGTGCCAGCAGCCGGGGCATCGGCACTGAAGCTTTCTTT
TRBJ1-1 | . | TRBV15 | . | CATSTRRTTMNTEAFF | TGTGCCACCAGCACCCGACGGACTACTATGAACACTGAAGCTTTCTTT
TRBJ2-2 | . | TRBV11-2 | . | CASSLAGMAGELFF | TGTGCCAGCAGCTTAGCAGGGATGGCCGGGGAGCTGTTTTTT
TRBJ2-3 | once | TRBV7-9 | TRBD1 | CASSSTGGSQYF | TGTGCCAGCAGCTCCACAGGGGGGTCGCAGTATTTT
TRBJ1-1 | . | TRBV25-1 | . | CATEGDGRGREAFF | TGTGCCACTGAGGGGGACGGACGAGGAAGGGAAGCTTTCTTT
TRBJ1-1 | . | TRBV27 | . | CASSHGDRLNTEAFF | TGTGCCAGCAGCCACGGTGACAGGTTGAACACTGAAGCTTTCTTT
TRBJ2-3 | . | TRBV11-2 | TRBD2 | CASSPSRGAPDTQYF | TGTGCCAGCAGCCCGTCGCGGGGGGCCCCAGATACGCAGTATTTT
TRBJ2-7 | . | TRBV12-3/TRBV12-4 | . | CASSLSRLHEQYF | TGTGCCAGCAGTTTGTCCAGGCTCCACGAGCAGTACTTC
TRBJ1-1 | . | TRBV30 | . | CAWVRGGAGEAFF | TGTGCCTGGGTCCGGGGGGGCGCCGGGGAAGCTTTCTTT
TRBJ1-2 | . | TRBV20-1 | . | CSASRREDGYTF | TGCAGTGCTAGTCGGCGGGAGGATGGCTACACCTTC
TRBJ2-7 | . | TRBV29-1 | . | CSVESGEQYF | TGCAGCGTTGAATCGGGCGAGCAGTACTTC
TRBJ1-1 | . | TRBV28 | . | CASSLRVRRAFF | TGTGCCAGCAGTTTAAGGGTTCGTCGAGCTTTCTTT
TRBJ2-3 | . | TRBV5-1 | TRBD1 | CASSPRQGVDTQYF | TGCGCCAGCAGCCCGAGACAGGGTGTAGATACGCAGTATTTT
TRBJ1-1 | . | TRBV4-1 | . | CASSWTVRDEAFF | TGCGCCAGCAGCTGGACAGTCCGGGATGAAGCTTTCTTT
TRBJ1-5 | . | TRBV7-9 | TRBD1 | CASSLGETGRQQPQHF | TGTGCCAGCAGCTTAGGGGAGACAGGGCGGCAGCAGCCCCAGCATTTT
TRBJ2-1 | . | TRBV30 | TRBD1 | CAWSYGTGSNEQFF | TGTGCCTGGAGTTACGGGACAGGGAGCAATGAGCAGTTCTTC
TRBJ2-1 | . | TRBV11-2 | TRBD2 | CASIPGLNPNEQFF | TGTGCCAGCATCCCGGGACTAAATCCCAATGAGCAGTTCTTC
TRBJ2-5 | . | TRBV20-1 | . | CSARGTSPETQYF | TGCAGTGCTAGAGGGACGTCCCCAGAGACCCAGTACTTC
TRBJ1-1 | . | TRBV29-1 | TRBD1 | CSGRQGPEAFF | TGCAGCGGGAGACAGGGCCCTGAAGCTTTCTTT
TRBJ1-1 | . | TRBV12-3/TRBV12-4 | . | CASSPGTLNTEAFF | TGTGCCAGCAGTCCAGGGACGTTGAACACTGAAGCTTTCTTT
TRBJ2-7 | . | TRBV28 | . | CASSLGPLYEQYF | TGTGCCAGCAGTTTGGGGCCTCTTTACGAGCAGTACTTC
TRBJ2-5 | . | TRBV2 | TRBD2 | CASSDLAGYQETQYF | TGTGCCAGCAGTGACCTAGCGGGGTACCAAGAGACCCAGTACTTC
TRBJ2-5 | once | TRBV30 | TRBD2 | CAWRAGTSRETQYF | TGTGCCTGGCGAGCGGGGACTTCCCGTGAGACCCAGTACTTC
TRBJ1-2 | . | TRBV3-1 | . | CASSPPGGGYTF | TGTGCCAGCAGCCCCCCTGGGGGGGGCTACACCTTC
TRBJ1-6 | . | TRBV5-1 | . | CASRLGRNNSPLHF | TGCGCCAGCAGACTAGGCAGAAATAATTCACCCCTCCACTTT
TRBJ1-6 | . | TRBV10-3 | TRBD1 | CAISESTTGISPLHF | TGTGCCATCAGTGAGTCGACGACAGGGATCTCACCCCTCCACTTT
TRBJ2-7 | . | TRBV30 | . | CAWRRPEPSYEQYF | TGTGCCTGGAGAAGACCAGAACCCTCCTACGAGCAGTACTTC
TRBJ2-3 | . | TRBV30 | . | CAWSVGWDTQYF | TGTGCCTGGAGTGTAGGGTGGGATACGCAGTATTTT
TRBJ2-7 | . | TRBV30 | TRBD1 | CAWRVPGQGSYEQYF | TGTGCCTGGAGGGTACCGGGACAGGGGTCCTACGAGCAGTACTTC
TRBJ2-3 | . | TRBV20-1 | TRBD2 | CSARGPSGVIDTQYF | TGCAGTGCTAGGGGACCTAGCGGGGTCATAGATACGCAGTATTTT